This T cell receptor (beta chain) was sequenced during a study of OX40 agonist ivuxolimab in advanced cancers. The table came from immunoSEQ multiplex PCR; TCRdb's copy has only in-frame clones and leaves some out. The sample has about 18,000 clones; more than 60% are singletons. The CDR3 consists of 15 residues. The germline V gene has CDR1 MNHEY and CDR2 SMNVEV (reference sequence). V trimming: 0 bases; J trimming: 3 bases; junction bases outside the gene matches: 4. This receptor was identified in an adult with an advanced solid tumor such as melanoma, head and neck, liver or kidney cancer. Sequencing was performed on CD4+ or CD8+ T cells sorted from blood, taken in a trial of the OX40 agonist ivuxolimab. This rearrangement joins TRBV27 to TRBJ2-5; TRBD2 agrees at 7 bases. CDR3 protein: CASSLSRAGEETQYF. CDR3 sequence (DNA): TGTGCCAGCAGTTTATCGAGGGCGGGAGAAGAGACCCAGTACTTC.